Shown below are 10 T cell receptor beta chains from a single sample sequenced in a study of blood T cells in healthy people across ages. A second PCR of roughly 7 to 11 cycles used a sample-barcoded 5' primer and a J-beta primer mix. Each CDR3 protein gets one entry after TCRdb re-called the 5' RACE reads with MiXCR. The sample consists of approximately 2,000,000 distinct CDR3 sequences, about two fifths of them appearing once. Sequencing used blood. Receptors were obtained from a human donor in good health.

This clonotype was counted a few times. The V gene is TRBV29-1, the J gene TRBJ1-2; D possibly corresponds to TRBD1 (5 bases). The CDR3 sequence is 14 residues long. Germline V lookup: CDR1 SQVTM, CDR2 ANQGSEA. The V end was cut by 1 base, the J end by 8 bases, with 17 bases between. The CDR3 region has the DNA TGCAGCGTTGAAGGGTTGGGGGATTCGGACGGCTACACCTTC. Translating gives CSVEGLGDSDGYTF.

V gene TRBV11-2 combines with J gene TRBJ2-7, with unresolved D. V lost 4 bases to trimming and J lost 0 bases, with 10 bases between them. Germline V lookup: CDR1 SGHAT, CDR2 FQNNGV. This CDR3 is 14 amino acids long. CDR3 DNA sequence: TGTGCCAGCAGCTGTGGCAGGAGCTCCTACGAGCAGTACTTC. Its translation is CASSCGRSSYEQYF.

This sequence joins TRBV4-1 and TRBJ1-4; D unresolved. Trimming pared 2 bases from V and 2 bases from J, leaving 9 bases between. This CDR3 contains 15 residues. Germline V CDR1 and CDR2: MGHRA, YSYEKL. DNA of the CDR3: TGCGCCAGCAGCCAATCGGTGGCGACTAATGAAAAACTGTTTTTT. It yields the protein CASSQSVATNEKLFF.

V and J are TRBV6-2 or TRBV6-3 and TRBJ1-2; unclear D gene. V was pared by 7 bases and J by 2 bases, with 14 bases between. Germline V lookup: CDR1 MNHEY, CDR2 SVGEGT. The length of the CDR3 is 14 residues. CDR3 bases: TGTGCCAGCACTAAAGGGTCTGGGAACTATGGCTACACCTTC. Translating it yields CASTKGSGNYGYTF.

This chain uses TRBV20-1 with TRBJ1-2, with TRBD1 matching over 7 bases. The CDR3 totals 13 residues. Germline CDR1 is DFQATT and CDR2 is SNEGSKA (reference sequence). Unmatched junction bases numbered 4, after V lost 4 bases and J lost 2 bases. The CDR3 region has the DNA TGCAGTGCTACGGGACAGTCCAACTATGGCTACACCTTC. Translation gives CSATGQSNYGYTF.

This clonotype was recorded at least ten times. The rearrangement links TRBV5-1 to TRBJ2-1; 9 bases line up with TRBD1. After removal of 0 bases from V and 6 bases from J, the junction contained 10 bases not matched to a gene. The germline V gene has CDR1 SGHRS and CDR2 YFSETQ. The CDR3 has 17 amino acids. This CDR3 reads CASSLELGGTGSNEQFF. The CDR3 DNA follows: TGCGCCAGCAGCTTGGAGTTGGGGGGGACAGGGTCCAATGAGCAGTTCTTC.

The rearrangement uses TRBV5-1 and TRBJ1-5; D may be TRBD1 (6 bases). CDR3 size: 14 residues. V dropped 0 bases and J dropped 5 bases, with 9 bases sitting between them. Per the germline V gene, CDR1 is SGHRS and CDR2 is YFSETQ. CDR3 protein: CASSLEPGDQPQHF. The CDR3 DNA follows: TGCGCCAGCAGCTTGGAGCCAGGGGATCAGCCCCAGCATTTT.

This clonotype was counted a few times. This chain uses TRBV5-1 with TRBJ1-2; weak D call: TRBD1 (6 bases). The CDR3 contains 14 residues. CDR1 SGHRS and CDR2 YFSETQ come from the germline V gene. With 2 bases removed from V and 3 bases from J, the gap between germline ends came to 11 bases. The CDR3 sequence: CASSLGQSDYGYTF. In DNA, the CDR3 is TGCGCCAGCAGCTTAGGACAGTCGGACTATGGCTACACCTTC.

This clonotype showed up just a few times. The chain uses TRBV6-6 and TRBJ2-7; D is unresolved. Germline-derived CDR1 and CDR2 are MNHNY and SVGAGI (reference sequence). The CDR3 spans 12 residues. The germline V and J ends were trimmed by 0 bases and 6 bases, with 6 bases remaining between them. Here the CDR3 reads CASSYSGFEQYF. CDR3 nucleotides: TGTGCCAGCAGTTACTCAGGTTTCGAGCAGTACTTC.

This clonotype was counted a few times. The chain links TRBV4-1 to TRBJ1-2; TRBD1 is a possible D gene (5 bases). The CDR3 length is 15 residues. Trimming removed 1 base at V and 6 bases at J, with 15 bases between. Looked up from germline, CDR1 is MGHRA and CDR2 is YSYEKL. The CDR3 loop reads CASSQVGGLGDGYTF. The CDR3 DNA follows: TGCGCCAGCAGCCAAGTAGGTGGCCTGGGGGATGGCTACACCTTC.